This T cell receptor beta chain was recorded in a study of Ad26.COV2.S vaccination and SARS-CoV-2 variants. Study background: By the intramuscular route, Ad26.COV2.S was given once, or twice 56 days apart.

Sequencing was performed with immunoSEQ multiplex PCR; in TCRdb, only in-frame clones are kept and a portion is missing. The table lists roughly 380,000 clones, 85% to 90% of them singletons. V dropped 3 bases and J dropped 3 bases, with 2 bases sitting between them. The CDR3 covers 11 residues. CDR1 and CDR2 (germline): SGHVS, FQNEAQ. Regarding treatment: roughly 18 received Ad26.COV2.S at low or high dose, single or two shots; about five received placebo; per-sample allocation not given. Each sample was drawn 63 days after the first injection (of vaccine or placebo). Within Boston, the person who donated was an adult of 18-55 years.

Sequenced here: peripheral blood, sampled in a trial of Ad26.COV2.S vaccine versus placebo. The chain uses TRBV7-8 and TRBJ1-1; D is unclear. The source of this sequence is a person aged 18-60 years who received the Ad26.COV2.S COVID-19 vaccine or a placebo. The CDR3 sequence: CASSLDTEAFF. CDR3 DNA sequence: TGTGCCAGCAGCTTGGACACTGAAGCTTTCTTT.